The 9 T cell receptor beta chains presented below share a single source sample, sequenced in a study of cytomegalovirus exposure and HLA in healthy donors. PCR used 60 Vbeta primers and 13 Jbeta primers. Data came from immunoSEQ multiplex PCR; TCRdb stores just in-frame clones and leaves some out. With approximately 43,000 clones in the sample, the ten largest clones hold under 2%. The sequenced sample was PBMCs. These TCRs come from a woman in her twenties or thirties in good health and CMV-seronegative.

The chain joins TRBV18 to TRBJ1-1; maybe TRBD1 (5 bases). This CDR3 is 14 amino acids long. CDR1 is KGHSH, CDR2 LQKENI, per germline. Trimming shortened V by 3 bases and J by 6 bases, and 14 bases separated the two germline ends. CDR3 bases: TGTGCCAGCTCACCTTCTGGGGCGGGAGCTGAAGCTTTCTTT. This gives the protein CASSPSGAGAEAFF.

The CDR3 sequence: CASSEGTGNYGYTF. The DNA for the CDR3 is TGTGCCAGCAGCGAGGGGACAGGGAATTATGGCTACACCTTC. This chain uses TRBV9 with TRBJ1-2; 9 bases map to TRBD1. The germline V gene encodes CDR1 SGDLS and CDR2 YYNGEE. The CDR3 loop spans 14 amino acids. The V gene end was trimmed by 3 bases and the J gene end by 5 bases; junction bases not matched to a gene: 5.

This sequence joins TRBV28 and TRBJ1-1; no firm D call. The CDR3 loop spans 10 amino acids. The germline V gene has CDR1 MDHEN and CDR2 SYDVKM. V was pared by 6 bases and J by 9 bases, with 8 bases between. The CDR3 coding sequence is TGTGCCAGCAGCAACCTAAAAGCTTTCTTT. Its protein is CASSNLKAFF.

The J gene is TRBJ1-5, the V gene TRBV30, with a possible D match to TRBD1 (5 bases). Germline-derived CDR1 and CDR2 are GTSNPN and SVGIG (reference sequence). V lost 8 bases and J lost 1, with 6 bases in between. The CDR3 runs 11 residues. CDR3 sequence: CAAGSNQPQHF. DNA of the CDR3: TGTGCCGCAGGGAGCAATCAGCCCCAGCATTTT.

The genes are TRBV18 and TRBJ1-4, with 8 bases lining up with TRBD1. Germline-derived CDR1 and CDR2 are KGHSH and LQKENI. V trimming: 6 bases; J trimming: 5 bases; junction bases outside the gene matches: 5. The CDR3 totals 14 residues. Written as DNA, the CDR3 is TGTGCCAGCTCCCAGGGGGCCACCAATGAAAAACTGTTTTTT. This translates into CASSQGATNEKLFF.

The rearrangement joins TRBV19 to TRBJ2-3; D might be TRBD2 (6 bases). The CDR3 contains 15 residues. Germline loops: CDR1 LNHDA, CDR2 SQIVND (reference sequence). V lost 6 bases and J lost 4, with 17 bases in between. CDR3 protein: CASSPRLVRADTQYF. The CDR3, as DNA: TGTGCCAGTAGCCCTCGACTAGTACGAGCAGATACGCAGTATTTT.

The rearrangement joins TRBV5-1 to TRBJ2-5; TRBD1 matches 12 bases. This CDR3 comprises 15 residues. J was trimmed by 5 bases and V by 4 bases; bases with no gene match: 6. The germline gives CDR1 SGHRS, CDR2 YFSETQ. The CDR3 here is CASSRRDRGLETQYF. CDR3 nucleotides: TGCGCCAGCAGCCGCCGGGACAGGGGGCTGGAGACCCAGTACTTC.

J is TRBJ2-7 and V is TRBV6-1; tentatively, D is TRBD2 (6 bases). Per germline, CDR1 MNHNS and CDR2 SASEGT. The V gene lost 6 bases and the J gene lost 6 bases, with 12 bases spanning the gap. CDR3 size: 12 residues. The CDR3 sequence: CASRWSGVEQYF. CDR3 sequence (DNA): TGTGCCAGCAGATGGTCGGGGGTCGAGCAGTACTTC.

J is TRBJ1-5 and V is TRBV19; 7 bases are a match to TRBD1. The CDR3 is 13 residues long. Germline lookup yields CDR1 LNHDA and CDR2 SQIVND (reference sequence). V shed 3 bases and J 7 bases; nucleotides not matched to a gene: 3. CDR3 in amino acids: CASSIRGHQPQHF. In nucleotides, the CDR3 is TGTGCCAGTAGTATTAGGGGGCACCAGCCCCAGCATTTT.